This TCR beta chain was recorded in a study of cytomegalovirus exposure and HLA in healthy donors. Background on the study: The 120 or so validation repertoires and the 666 first-cohort repertoires shared a platform, a later analysis reported.

TCRdb's table, derived via immunoSEQ multiplex PCR, lists solely in-frame clones and lacks some. The table lists 110,000 to 150,000 clones, 90% of them singletons. V shed 8 bases and J 5 bases; nucleotides not matched to a gene: 10. Germline V CDR1 and CDR2: SQVTM, ANQGSEA. This CDR3 has 14 amino acids. Source material: PBMCs. The sequence derives from a young woman in good health and CMV-seropositive. V gene TRBV29-1 combines with J gene TRBJ2-1; 9 nucleotides agree with TRBD2. The CDR3 nucleotides are TGCAGCACTGGGGGCGGGAGGGCGGACAATGAGCAGTTCTTC. Its translation: CSTGGGRADNEQFF.